This record concerns one TCR beta chain sequence. Its antigen remains unknown. 5'RACE template switching produced TCR cDNA carrying a universal primer site and UMIs. TCRdb reanalysed the 5' RACE reads using MiXCR and keeps one entry per CDR3 protein. The repertoire holds about 310,000 distinct CDR3 sequences, with 3.6% as singletons. This sample was taken from a study of T cells after yellow fever vaccination. Across the study: SMART-Seq v4 Ultra Low Input prepared libraries from low-cell fractions. Study-wide findings and caveats: Although most clonotypes did not, a small share appeared in both CD4 and CD8 compartments. At 95% to 97% for CD4 and 75% to 90% for CD8, most primary-vaccination clones showed up again after the booster.

CDR3 size: 14 residues. Germline assignment: CDR1 SGHRS and CDR2 YFSETQ. Losses at the gene ends were 2 bases for V and 2 bases for J; bases not matched to a gene: 2. The rearrangement uses TRBV5-1 and TRBJ2-7; 9 nucleotides align to TRBD1. The TCR sequence derives from a man in his late teens or twenties who received the YFV17D yellow fever vaccine. This material consisted of PBMCs, taken on the day of the yellow fever booster vaccination. CDR3 loop: CASSFGTGTYEQYV. The DNA for the CDR3 is TGCGCCAGCAGCTTTGGGACAGGGACCTACGAGCAGTACGTC.